This T cell receptor beta chain emerged from a study of T cells in Graves' hyperthyroidism and ophthalmopathy. At the level of the study: Peripheral blood collection took place at initial diagnosis, before any treatment.

This clonotype came up many times. Germline CDR1 is DFQATT and CDR2 is SNEGSKA (reference sequence). This CDR3 has 15 residues. The V segment lost 3 bases and the J segment 3 bases; nucleotides outside the gene matches: 7. It was RNA transcripts that yielded the amplified TCR beta CDR3 regions. Researchers ran a first-round RT-PCR on the TCR CDR3 using the HTBI primer set. TCRdb re-analysed the multiplex PCR reads in MiXCR, keeping a single row per CDR3 protein. This sample has over 350,000 distinct CDR3 sequences, with roughly 14% found just once. The receptor's source is a man younger than 35 with Graves' ophthalmopathy. V and J are TRBV20-1 and TRBJ2-3; TRBD2 matches at 9 bases. Sequencing used blood. The CDR3 spells CSASRNSGGTDTQYF. DNA of the CDR3: TGCAGTGCTAGCCGTAATAGCGGGGGTACAGATACGCAGTATTTT.